This T cell receptor (beta chain) was documented in a study of shared clonotypes between healthy human individuals. Study-wide results and caveats: Shared clonotypes across all four donors exceeded non-shared ones in generation probability. In this cohort, only blood was sampled, and tissue repertoires likely differ.

CDR3 size: 17 residues. V gave up 3 bases and J gave up 0 bases, with 18 bases separating them. The V gene's germline CDR1 is MNHEY and CDR2 SMNVEV (reference sequence). Of note for this clone: Its antigen is unidentified.

Here immunoSEQ multiplex PCR was the method, and the copy in TCRdb shows in-frame clones only, minus some. Found here are 2 million to 2.5 million clones, less than 95% of them singletons; the top ten hold 0.37%. The rearrangement uses TRBV27 and TRBJ2-7, with a tentative D call TRBD2 (6 bases). The clonotype originates from a man aged 18 to 30 in good health. Some clones in this sample may be carry-over from other donors' samples. Sequenced sample: naive CD4+ T cells from PBMCs. Subset reported: CD45RA+ positively selected. The DNA of the CDR3 is TGTGCCAGCAGTTTGCTATGGGGGGACGGCTACTCCTACGAGCAGTACTTC. This gives the protein CASSLLWGDGYSYEQYF.